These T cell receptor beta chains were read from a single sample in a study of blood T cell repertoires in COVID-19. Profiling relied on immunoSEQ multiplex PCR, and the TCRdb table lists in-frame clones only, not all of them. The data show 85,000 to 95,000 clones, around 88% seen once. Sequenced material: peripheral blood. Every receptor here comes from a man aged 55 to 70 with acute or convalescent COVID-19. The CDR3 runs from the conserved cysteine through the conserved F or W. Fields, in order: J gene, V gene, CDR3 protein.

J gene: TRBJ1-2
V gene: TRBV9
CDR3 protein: CASSLQSNYGYTF

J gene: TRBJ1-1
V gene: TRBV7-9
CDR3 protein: CASSLGWPEENTEAFF

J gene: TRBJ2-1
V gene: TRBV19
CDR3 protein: CASSISGSATNEQFF

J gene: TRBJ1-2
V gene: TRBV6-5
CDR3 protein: CASSPTGQGLYGYTF

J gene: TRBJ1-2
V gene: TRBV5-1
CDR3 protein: CASSWGLQGSYGYTF

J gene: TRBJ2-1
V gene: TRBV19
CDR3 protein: CAILAAHNEQFF

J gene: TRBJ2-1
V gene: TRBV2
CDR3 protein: CASNSGNLGNEQFF

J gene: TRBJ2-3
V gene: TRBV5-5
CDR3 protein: CASSLALGIVTDTQYF

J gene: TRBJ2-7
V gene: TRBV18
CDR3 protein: CASSPRPSQVSEQYF

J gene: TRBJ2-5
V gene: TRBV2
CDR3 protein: CASRASGAQETQYF

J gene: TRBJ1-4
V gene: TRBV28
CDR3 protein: CASSSGKLFF

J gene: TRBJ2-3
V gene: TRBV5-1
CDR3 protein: CASSLLAGGPTDTQYF

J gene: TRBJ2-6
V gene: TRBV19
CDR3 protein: CASSTQRSGANVLTF

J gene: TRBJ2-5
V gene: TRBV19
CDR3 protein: CASSMLGETQYF

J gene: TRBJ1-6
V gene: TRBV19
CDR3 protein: CASSTVNSPLHF